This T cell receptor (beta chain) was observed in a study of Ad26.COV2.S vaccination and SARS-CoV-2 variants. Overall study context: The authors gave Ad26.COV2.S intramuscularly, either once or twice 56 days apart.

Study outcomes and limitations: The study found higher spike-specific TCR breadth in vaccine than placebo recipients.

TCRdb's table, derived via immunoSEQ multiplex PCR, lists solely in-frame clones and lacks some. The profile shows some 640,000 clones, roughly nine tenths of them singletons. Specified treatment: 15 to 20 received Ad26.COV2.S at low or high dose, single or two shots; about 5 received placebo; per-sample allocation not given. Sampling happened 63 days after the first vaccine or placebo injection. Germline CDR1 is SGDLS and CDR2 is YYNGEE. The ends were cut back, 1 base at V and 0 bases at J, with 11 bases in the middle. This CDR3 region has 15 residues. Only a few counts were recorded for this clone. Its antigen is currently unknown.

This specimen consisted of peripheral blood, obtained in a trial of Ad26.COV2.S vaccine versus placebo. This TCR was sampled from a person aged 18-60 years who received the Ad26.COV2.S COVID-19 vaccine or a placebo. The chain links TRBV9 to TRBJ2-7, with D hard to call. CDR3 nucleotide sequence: TGTGCCAGCAGCGTACTCCCAGATAGCTCCTACGAGCAGTACTTC. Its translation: CASSVLPDSSYEQYF.